The TCR beta chain under discussion was sequenced for a study of blood T cells in healthy people across ages. The CDR3 covers 15 residues. CDR1 and CDR2 from the germline V gene are SGHRS and YFSETQ. With 0 bases clipped from V and 6 bases from J, the junction kept 5 bases outside the gene matches. Ten or more counts support this clonotype. PCR was performed a second time for about 6 to 12 cycles using a sample-barcoded 5' primer and a J-beta primer mix. A template-switch adaptor containing 12 random nucleotides labeled each cDNA molecule. A minimum of 2.5 million CDR3-containing paired-end reads was obtained for each sample. TCRdb redid the calling of the 5' RACE reads with MiXCR, one entry per CDR3 protein. The table has 1.4 million to 1.5 million distinct CDR3 sequences, 35% to 45% seen once; the top ten hold 6.5% to 10%. Caucasian, healthy and from Russia, the donors were aged between about 6 and 90.

This sequence was found in a young woman in good health. The chain links TRBV5-1 to TRBJ2-1; 8 nucleotides line up with TRBD2. Sequencing input: blood. The CDR3 DNA is TGCGCCAGCAGCTTGGCCGGGGGGACTAGCAATGAGCAGTTCTTC. Protein sequence: CASSLAGGTSNEQFF.